Below are 7 T cell receptor beta chains sequenced from a single sample in a study of yellow fever vaccine responses in identical twins. Each CDR3 protein gets one entry after TCRdb re-called the RT-PCR reads with MiXCR. The sample lists 4,500 to 6,500 distinct CDR3 sequences; roughly 85% were seen once. This specimen consisted of T cells from blood (PBMCs), unsorted or a sorted subset (not recorded which), obtained before or after yellow fever vaccination (not recorded which). These receptors originate from a woman in her late teens or twenties who received the yellow fever vaccine.

J is TRBJ2-1 and V is TRBV7-1, with TRBD1 identical over 10 bases. TRBV7-1 is marked as an open reading frame, function uncertain. This CDR3 is built from 15 residues. The junction had 4 bases not matched to a gene; V was cut back by 3 bases and J by 5 bases. The CDR3 nucleotides read TGTGCCAGCAGCTCGGACAGGGGGTGGGACAATGAGCAGTTCTTC. Translating gives CASSSDRGWDNEQFF.

The rearrangement links TRBV6-4 to TRBJ1-4; unclear D gene. There are 13 residues in the CDR3. Germline loops: CDR1 MRHNA, CDR2 SNTAGT. Trimming pared 2 bases from V and 5 bases from J, leaving 6 bases between. The CDR3, as DNA: TGTGCCAGCAGTGACGGGTCAAATGAAAAACTGTTTTTT. Residues: CASSDGSNEKLFF.

The CDR3, as DNA: TGTGCCAGCAGCGAAACCGACAGTACTATGAATAGCTACACCTTC. Translated, it gives CASSETDSTMNSYTF. V gene TRBV4-2 combines with J gene TRBJ1-2, with D perhaps TRBD1 (5 bases). The CDR3 is made up of 15 amino acids. V was pared by 5 bases and J by 9 bases, with 22 bases between. Germline CDR1 reads LGHNA; CDR2 reads YNFKEQ.

This chain links TRBV7-9 with TRBJ2-5; perhaps TRBD1 as D (6 bases). V lost 4 bases and J 4 bases, leaving 13 bases between the germline ends. This CDR3 has 14 residues. CDR1 and CDR2 (germline): SEHNR, FQNEAQ (reference sequence). CDR3 in DNA: TGTGCCAGCAGCTACCCCACAGGGACAGAGACCCAGTACTTC. It yields the protein CASSYPTGTETQYF.

This chain links TRBV7-9 with TRBJ2-2; TRBD1 matches at 7 bases. The CDR3 is made up of 16 amino acids. Germline CDR1 is SEHNR and CDR2 is FQNEAQ (reference sequence). The J segment lost 3 bases and the V segment lost 5 bases, leaving 9 bases of the junction unmatched. CDR3 nucleotides: TGTGCCAGCAGCCAACGGACAGGCCGATACACCGGGGAGCTGTTTTTT. Encoded protein: CASSQRTGRYTGELFF.

The J gene is TRBJ1-2, the V gene TRBV12-1; the D call TRBD1 from the table was never checked on the DNA. TRBV12-1 is a pseudogene. There are 13 residues in the CDR3. CDR3 amino acids: CASRTGANYGYTF. CDR3 in DNA: TGTGCCAGCAGGACAGGAGCTAACTATGGCTACACCTTC.

The rearrangement links TRBV11-1 to TRBJ2-7; D not certain. This CDR3 is 12 amino acids long. Trimming left V 5 bases short and J 5 bases short, with 10 bases between. The germline V gene encodes CDR1 SGHAT and CDR2 FQDESV (reference sequence). CDR3 loop: CASSGYFHEQYF. The CDR3 coding sequence is TGTGCCAGCAGCGGGTATTTCCACGAGCAGTACTTC.